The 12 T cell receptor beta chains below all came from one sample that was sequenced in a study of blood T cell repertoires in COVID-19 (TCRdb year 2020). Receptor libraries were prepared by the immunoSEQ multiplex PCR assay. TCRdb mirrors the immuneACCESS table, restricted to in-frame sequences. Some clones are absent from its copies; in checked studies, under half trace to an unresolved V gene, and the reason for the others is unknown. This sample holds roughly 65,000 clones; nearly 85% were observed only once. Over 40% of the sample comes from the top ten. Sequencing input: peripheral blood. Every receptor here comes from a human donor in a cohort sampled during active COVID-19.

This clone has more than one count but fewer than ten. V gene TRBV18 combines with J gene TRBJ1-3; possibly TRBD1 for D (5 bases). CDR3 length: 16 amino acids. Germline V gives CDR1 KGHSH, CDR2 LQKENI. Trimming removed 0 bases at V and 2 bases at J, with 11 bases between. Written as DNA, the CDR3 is TGTGCCAGCTCACCACCAGCAGGGAGGACTGGAAACACCATATATTTT. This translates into CASSPPAGRTGNTIYF.

The CDR3 bases are TGTGCCAGTACCCGCGGGGCGGGGCTCGGGGATACGCAGTATTTT. As protein: CASTRGAGLGDTQYF. The genes are TRBV19 and TRBJ2-3, with a possible D match to TRBD2 (6 bases). Germline lookup yields CDR1 LNHDA and CDR2 SQIVND (reference sequence). V lost 7 bases, J lost 6 bases, and 20 bases lay in between. The CDR3 length is 15 residues. Full variable domain (rest looked up from reference TRBV19 and TRBJ2-3): DGGITQSPKYLFRKEGQNVTLSCEQNLNHDAMYWYRQDPGQGLRLIYYSQIVNDFQKGDIAEGYSVSREKKESFPLTVTSAQKNPTAFYLCASTRGAGLGDTQYFGPGTRLTVL.

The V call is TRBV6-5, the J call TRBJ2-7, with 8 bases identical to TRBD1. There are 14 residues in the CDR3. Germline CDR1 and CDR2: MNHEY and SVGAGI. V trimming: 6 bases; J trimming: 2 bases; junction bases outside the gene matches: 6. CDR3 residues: CASRRQGNTYEQYF. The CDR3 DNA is TGTGCCAGCAGAAGACAGGGGAACACCTACGAGCAGTACTTC.

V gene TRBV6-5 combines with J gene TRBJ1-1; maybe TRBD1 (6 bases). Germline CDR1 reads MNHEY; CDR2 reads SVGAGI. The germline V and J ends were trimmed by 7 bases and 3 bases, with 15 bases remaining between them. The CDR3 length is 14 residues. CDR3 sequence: CASIGTFLDTEAFF. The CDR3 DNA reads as TGTGCCAGCATAGGGACATTCCTTGACACTGAAGCTTTCTTT.

DNA of the CDR3: TGTGCCAGCAGACAGACAGGGGTAGGAGAGACCCAGTACTTC. Translating it yields CASRQTGVGETQYF. This chain joins TRBV3-1 (or the pseudogene TRBV3-2) and TRBJ2-5, with TRBD1 matching over 8 bases. The length of the CDR3 is 14 residues. With 6 bases clipped from V and 4 bases from J, the junction kept 7 bases outside the gene matches. Germline V gives CDR1 LGHDT, CDR2 YNNKEL (reference sequence).

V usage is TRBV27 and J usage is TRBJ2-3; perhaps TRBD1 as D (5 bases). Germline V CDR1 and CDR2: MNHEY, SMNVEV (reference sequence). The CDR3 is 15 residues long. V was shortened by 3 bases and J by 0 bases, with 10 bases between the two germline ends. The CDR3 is CASSFRTPSTDTQYF. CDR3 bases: TGTGCCAGCAGTTTTCGGACACCGAGCACAGATACGCAGTATTTT.

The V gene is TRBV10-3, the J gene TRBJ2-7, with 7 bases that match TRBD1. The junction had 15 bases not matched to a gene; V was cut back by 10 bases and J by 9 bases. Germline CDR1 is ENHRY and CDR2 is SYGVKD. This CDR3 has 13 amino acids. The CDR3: CATGEGTVQAQYF. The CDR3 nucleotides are TGTGCCACCGGCGAAGGGACAGTACAGGCGCAGTACTTC.

CDR3 nucleotide sequence: TGTGCCAGCAGCCAAGAACTGAATGAAAACTATGGCTACACCTTC. Translating gives CASSQELNENYGYTF. V and J are TRBV4-2 and TRBJ1-2; the D is unclear. From germline, CDR1 is LGHNA and CDR2 YNFKEQ. CDR3 length: 15 residues. With 0 bases removed from V and 2 bases from J, the gap between germline ends came to 10 bases.

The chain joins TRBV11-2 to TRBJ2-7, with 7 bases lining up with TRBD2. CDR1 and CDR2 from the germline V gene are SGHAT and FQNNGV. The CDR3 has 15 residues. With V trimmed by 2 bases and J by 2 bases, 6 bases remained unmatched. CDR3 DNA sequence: TGTGCCAGCAGCTTACTAGCGGAGATGGCCTACGAGCAGTACTTC. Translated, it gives CASSLLAEMAYEQYF. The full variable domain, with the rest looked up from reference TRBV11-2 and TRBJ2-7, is EAGVAQSPRYKIIEKRQSVAFWCNPISGHATLYWYQQILGQGPKLLIQFQNNGVVDDSQLPKDRFSAERLKGVDSTLKIQPAKLEDSAVYLCASSLLAEMAYEQYFGPGTRLTVT.

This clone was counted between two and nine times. This chain's CDR3 is CASSRGLDRATDTQYF. The CDR3 DNA reads as TGCGCCAGCAGCCGCGGGTTGGACAGGGCAACAGATACGCAGTATTTT. The rearrangement links TRBV5-1 to TRBJ2-3, with 8 bases fitting TRBD1. The CDR3 consists of 16 residues. CDR1 and CDR2 (germline): SGHRS, YFSETQ. The J segment lost 3 bases and the V segment lost 4 bases, leaving 10 bases of the junction unmatched.

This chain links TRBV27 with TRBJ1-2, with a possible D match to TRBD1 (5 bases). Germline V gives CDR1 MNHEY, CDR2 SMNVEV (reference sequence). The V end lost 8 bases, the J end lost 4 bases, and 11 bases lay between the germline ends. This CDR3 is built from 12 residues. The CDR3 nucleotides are TGTGCCAGCTCAGGGCCGGGCTATGGCTACACCTTC. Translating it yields CASSGPGYGYTF.

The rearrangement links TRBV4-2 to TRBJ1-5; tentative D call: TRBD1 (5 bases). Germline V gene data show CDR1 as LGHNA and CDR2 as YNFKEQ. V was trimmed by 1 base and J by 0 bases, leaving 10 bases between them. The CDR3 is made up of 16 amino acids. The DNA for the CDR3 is TGTGCCAGCAGCCAAGCAGGGTGGGATAGCAATCAGCCCCAGCATTTT. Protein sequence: CASSQAGWDSNQPQHF.